The 22 T cell receptor beta chains given below trace back to one sample, sequenced in a study of cytomegalovirus exposure and HLA in healthy donors. TCRdb keeps only in-frame clones here, not all; method: immunoSEQ multiplex PCR. There are about 98,000 clones in the sample; 87% occur only once, and 3% to 4% lies in the top ten. The sequenced sample was PBMCs. The receptor set was obtained from a woman aged 25-40 years in good health and CMV-seronegative.

The V and J genes are TRBV11-1 and TRBJ2-1, with a weak D call TRBD1 (5 bases). The germline V and J ends were trimmed by 4 bases and 5 bases, with 9 bases remaining between them. Germline V gives CDR1 SGHAT, CDR2 FQDESV (reference sequence). The CDR3 runs 13 residues. CDR3: CASSSRTNNEQFF. The CDR3 nucleotides are TGTGCCAGCAGCTCTCGGACAAACAATGAGCAGTTCTTC.

The chain has TRBV14 and TRBJ1-2, with D unclear. The ends were cut back, 4 bases at V and 8 bases at J, with 14 bases in the middle. The CDR3 extends over 13 amino acids. The V gene's germline CDR1 is SGHDN and CDR2 FVKESK. CDR3 nucleotides: TGTGCCAGCAGCCCAGAATATGCTCGGGGCTACACCTTC. It translates to CASSPEYARGYTF.

The chain combines TRBV11-2 with TRBJ2-3; D is unclear. CDR3 size: 18 residues. From germline, CDR1 is SGHAT and CDR2 FQNNGV. Trimming stripped 3 bases from V and 0 bases from J, with 19 bases between. The CDR3 coding sequence is TGTGCCAGCAGCTTCCGCCCCCTAGACGCCTATAGCACAGATACGCAGTATTTT. Encoded protein: CASSFRPLDAYSTDTQYF.

This chain uses TRBV2 with TRBJ1-3; maybe TRBD1 (5 bases). CDR3 length: 14 amino acids. Trimming removed 4 bases from V and 2 bases from J, with 9 bases in between. The germline V gene has CDR1 SNHLY and CDR2 FYNNEI. CDR3 nucleotides: TGTGCCAGCAGTGTTTGGGGCACTGGAAACACCATATATTTT. Translation: CASSVWGTGNTIYF.

This chain uses TRBV9 with TRBJ1-1; possible D gene TRBD1, 5 bases. Germline CDR1 and CDR2: SGDLS and YYNGEE. This CDR3 has 13 amino acids. With 0 bases removed from V and 7 bases from J, the gap between germline ends came to 10 bases. CDR3 sequence reads: CASSVVPQGEAFF. The CDR3 DNA follows: TGTGCCAGCAGCGTAGTCCCCCAGGGTGAAGCTTTCTTT.

The chain recombines TRBV11-2 with TRBJ1-1, with 7 bases aligning to TRBD1. CDR1 and CDR2 from the germline V gene are SGHAT and FQNNGV. V lost 4 bases, J lost 11 bases, and 10 bases stayed unmatched. The CDR3 length is 13 residues. The CDR3 loop reads CASSSPPGGWAFF. The CDR3 DNA follows: TGTGCCAGCAGCTCTCCCCCAGGGGGGTGGGCTTTCTTT.

V gene TRBV9 combines with J gene TRBJ1-2; no clear D gene. CDR1 SGDLS and CDR2 YYNGEE come from the germline V gene. The CDR3 is 15 amino acids. With 0 bases removed from V and 6 bases from J, the gap between germline ends came to 15 bases. CDR3 sequence reads: CASSVADYAENGYTF. CDR3 coding DNA: TGTGCCAGCAGCGTAGCGGATTACGCGGAGAATGGCTACACCTTC.

In DNA form, the CDR3 reads TGTGCCAGCAGTGAGCAGGGAATCCCCCTCCACTTT. This gives the protein CASSEQGIPLHF. The chain employs TRBV2 and TRBJ1-6; possibly TRBD1 for D (5 bases). Germline assignment: CDR1 SNHLY and CDR2 FYNNEI. V was trimmed by 3 bases and J by 13 bases, leaving 10 bases between them. This CDR3 comprises 12 residues.

This clone was found a few times. The chain carries TRBV2 and TRBJ2-3, with D possibly being TRBD2 (6 bases). The CDR3 length is 12 residues. CDR1 SNHLY and CDR2 FYNNEI come from the germline V gene. With 8 bases removed from V and 9 bases from J, the gap between germline ends came to 15 bases. As DNA, the CDR3 is TGTGCCAGCGGCCCAACGGGGGACACGCAGTATTTT. The encoded protein is CASGPTGDTQYF.

CDR3 sequence: CASRGDRGLTEAFF. The CDR3 DNA reads TGTGCCAGCAGGGGAGACAGGGGTTTAACTGAAGCTTTCTTT. The J gene is TRBJ1-1, the V gene TRBV25-1; 8 bases map to TRBD1. Germline trimming cut 6 bases from V and 5 bases from J; bases unmatched to any gene: 8. Germline CDR1 and CDR2: MGHDK and SYGVNS. The CDR3 contains 14 residues.

The chain combines TRBV6-5 with TRBJ2-7, with D possibly TRBD1 on 6 matching bases. Germline V gene data show CDR1 as MNHEY and CDR2 as SVGAGI. Trimming stripped 6 bases from V and 1 base from J, with 16 bases between. The CDR3 is made up of 15 amino acids. The CDR3 DNA reads TGTGCCAGCAGAGGCATCGGGACACCTTCCTACGAGCAGTACTTC. Translated, it gives CASRGIGTPSYEQYF.

In this sample, this clone turned up once. The J gene is TRBJ2-1, the V gene TRBV18, with a tentative D call TRBD2 (5 bases). CDR3 size: 17 residues. CDR1 and CDR2 (germline): KGHSH, LQKENI. V was clipped by 2 bases and J by 5 bases, with 19 bases between them. The CDR3, as DNA: TGTGCCAGCTCACCAACGAGCTCGCTTGGGCGGGACAATGAGCAGTTCTTC. As protein: CASSPTSSLGRDNEQFF.

In the case of this clone: This sample includes further DNA sequences coding for the same CDR3. The V and J genes are TRBV6-5 and TRBJ1-1; the match to TRBD1 covers 7 bases. The CDR3 is made up of 14 amino acids. The trim removed 4 bases at V and 4 bases at J, leaving 6 bases unmatched. Germline CDR1 and CDR2: MNHEY and SVGAGI. DNA of the CDR3: TGTGCCAGCAGTTCCCCATCAGGGGGCACTGAAGCTTTCTTT. It codes for CASSSPSGGTEAFF.

The chain links TRBV29-1 to TRBJ2-3, with a possible D match to TRBD2 (7 bases). V dropped 2 bases and J dropped 0 bases, with 24 bases sitting between them. Germline assignment: CDR1 SQVTM and CDR2 ANQGSEA. The CDR3 is made up of 19 amino acids. CDR3: CSVELGGAPEWYSTDTQYF. The DNA for the CDR3 is TGCAGCGTTGAACTGGGGGGGGCCCCAGAGTGGTATAGCACAGATACGCAGTATTTT.

The V gene is TRBV25-1, the J gene TRBJ1-2, with no clear D. This CDR3 contains 15 residues. Germline V gives CDR1 MGHDK, CDR2 SYGVNS. V lost 3 bases and J 0 bases, leaving 11 bases between the germline ends. The CDR3 protein is CASSDFRGTNYGYTF. DNA for the CDR3: TGTGCCAGCAGTGATTTCAGAGGGACTAACTATGGCTACACCTTC.

V gene TRBV5-1 combines with J gene TRBJ2-3; 8 positions agree with TRBD2. The CDR3 is made up of 13 amino acids. After removal of 4 bases from V and 5 bases from J, the junction contained 3 bases not matched to a gene. CDR1 is SGHRS and CDR2 is YFSETQ in the germline V gene. CDR3 loop: CASSPAGGDTQYF. The CDR3 nucleotides are TGCGCCAGCAGCCCCGCGGGGGGAGATACGCAGTATTTT.

This chain connects TRBV23-1 to TRBJ2-2; maybe TRBD2 (7 bases). TRBV23-1 is labeled an ORF, and its function is uncertain. The CDR3 totals 11 residues. V was shortened by 9 bases and J by 7 bases, with 9 bases between the two germline ends. This CDR3 is CASRGGGELFF. Written as DNA, the CDR3 is TGCGCCAGTAGGGGGGGCGGGGAGCTGTTTTTT.

Ten or more counts support this clone. The chain joins TRBV13 to TRBJ1-1; the D is unclear. The germline V gene encodes CDR1 PRHDT and CDR2 FYEKMQ (reference sequence). Trimming shortened V by 3 bases and J by 1 base, and 6 bases separated the two germline ends. This CDR3 contains 13 residues. The CDR3: CASSFRENTEAFF. The CDR3 DNA sequence: TGTGCCAGCAGCTTTCGAGAGAACACTGAAGCTTTCTTT.

The rearrangement joins TRBV7-9 to TRBJ1-2; 7 bases match TRBD1. This CDR3 is built from 17 residues. V shed 5 bases, J shed 4 bases, and the junction held 16 bases outside the gene matches. The V gene's germline CDR1 is SEHNR and CDR2 FQNEAQ (reference sequence). The chain's CDR3 is CASSSLIPPDRSYGYTF. The CDR3 DNA is TGTGCCAGCAGCAGCTTAATCCCCCCGGACAGGTCCTATGGCTACACCTTC.

This rearrangement joins TRBV19 to TRBJ1-4, with TRBD1 as a possible D gene (5 bases). Germline lookup yields CDR1 LNHDA and CDR2 SQIVND (reference sequence). This CDR3 region has 14 residues. V lost 3 bases, J lost 8 bases, and 13 bases lay in between. The DNA for the CDR3 is TGTGCCAGTAGTATTTCCCAGGGCGGCGAAAAACTGTTTTTT. Translated, it gives CASSISQGGEKLFF.

This clone was picked up a small number of times. The J gene is TRBJ1-5, the V gene TRBV6-1; maybe TRBD1 (5 bases). There are 14 residues in the CDR3. Per the germline V gene, CDR1 is MNHNS and CDR2 is SASEGT. V lost 6 bases to trimming and J lost 0 bases, with 9 bases between them. In DNA form, the CDR3 reads TGTGCCAGCAGCATACAGGTTAGCAATCAGCCCCAGCATTTT. Translated, it gives CASSIQVSNQPQHF.

The CDR3 DNA follows: TGTGCCAGTAGTGCCCGACAGGGGATGAACACTGAAGCTTTCTTT. Translating gives CASSARQGMNTEAFF. The chain carries TRBV19 and TRBJ1-1, with TRBD1 matching 8 bases. Germline CDR1 and CDR2: LNHDA and SQIVND (reference sequence). This CDR3 is built from 15 residues. Trimming removed 5 bases from V and 0 bases from J; junction bases left unmatched: 5.